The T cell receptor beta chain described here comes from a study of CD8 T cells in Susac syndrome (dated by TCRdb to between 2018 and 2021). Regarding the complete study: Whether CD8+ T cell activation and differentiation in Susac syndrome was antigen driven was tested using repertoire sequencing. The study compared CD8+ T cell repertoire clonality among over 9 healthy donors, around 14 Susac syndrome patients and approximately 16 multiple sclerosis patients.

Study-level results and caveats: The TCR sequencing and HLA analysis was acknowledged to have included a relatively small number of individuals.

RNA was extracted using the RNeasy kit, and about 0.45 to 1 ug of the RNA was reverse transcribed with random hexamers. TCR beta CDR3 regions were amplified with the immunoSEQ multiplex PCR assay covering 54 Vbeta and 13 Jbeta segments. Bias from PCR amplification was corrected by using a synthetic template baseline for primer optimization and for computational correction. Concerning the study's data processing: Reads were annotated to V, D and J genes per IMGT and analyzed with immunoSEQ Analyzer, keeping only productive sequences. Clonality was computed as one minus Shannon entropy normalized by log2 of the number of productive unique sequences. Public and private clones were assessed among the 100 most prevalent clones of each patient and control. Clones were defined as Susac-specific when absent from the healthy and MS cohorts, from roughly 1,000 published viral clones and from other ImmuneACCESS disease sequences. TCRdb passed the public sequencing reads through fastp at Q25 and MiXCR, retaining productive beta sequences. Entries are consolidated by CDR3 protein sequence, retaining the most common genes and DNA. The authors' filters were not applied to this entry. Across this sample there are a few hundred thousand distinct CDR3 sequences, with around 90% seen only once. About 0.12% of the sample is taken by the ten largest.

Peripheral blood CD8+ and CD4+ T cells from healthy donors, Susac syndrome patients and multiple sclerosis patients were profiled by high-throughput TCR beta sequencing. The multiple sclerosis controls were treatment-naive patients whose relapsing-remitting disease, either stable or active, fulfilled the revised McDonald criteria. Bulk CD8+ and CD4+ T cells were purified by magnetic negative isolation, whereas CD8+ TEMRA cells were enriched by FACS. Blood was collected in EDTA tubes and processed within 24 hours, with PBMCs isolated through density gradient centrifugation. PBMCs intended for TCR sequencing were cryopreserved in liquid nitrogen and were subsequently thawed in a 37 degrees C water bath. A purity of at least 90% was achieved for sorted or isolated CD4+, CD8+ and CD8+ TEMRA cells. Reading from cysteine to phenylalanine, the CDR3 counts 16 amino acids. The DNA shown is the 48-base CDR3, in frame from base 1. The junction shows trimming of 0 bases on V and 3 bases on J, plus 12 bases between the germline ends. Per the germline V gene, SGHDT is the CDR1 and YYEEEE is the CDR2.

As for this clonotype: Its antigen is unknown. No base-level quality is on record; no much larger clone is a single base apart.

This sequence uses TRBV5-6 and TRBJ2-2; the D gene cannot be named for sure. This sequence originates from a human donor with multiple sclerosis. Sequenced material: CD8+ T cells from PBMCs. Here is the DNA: TGTGCCAGCAGCTTGGCGGCAGAACCTTACACCGGGGAGCTGTTTTTT. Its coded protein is CASSLAAEPYTGELFF. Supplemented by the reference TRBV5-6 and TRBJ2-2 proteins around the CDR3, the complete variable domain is DAGVTQSPTHLIKTRGQQVTLRCSPKSGHDTVSWYQQALGQGPQFIFQYYEEEERQRGNFPDRFSGHQFPNYSSELNVNALLLGDSALYLCASSLAAEPYTGELFFGEGSRLTVL.